This TCR beta chain was retrieved from a study of T cell responses to AZD1222 COVID-19 vaccine. The study's findings and limits: Among AZD1222 vaccinees, only six or seven were seropositive at baseline. Donors, mostly white British, included more females; clonal diversity was possibly underestimated. Once two AZD1222 doses were given, Spike-specific TCR breadth and depth went up. Variant regions that are unmutated are reportedly the target of nearly half of spike-specific TCRs.

The CDR3 loop spans 13 amino acids. J was trimmed by 8 bases and V by 3 bases; bases with no gene match: 7. CDR1 and CDR2 (germline): GTSNPN, SVGIG (reference sequence). Note on this clone: The antigen remains undetermined.

TCRdb's copy holds only in-frame clones and misses some; the assay was immunoSEQ multiplex PCR. The repertoire consists of some 160,000 clones, with 85% to 95% occurring once and the leading ten covering around 0.9%. The clonotype originates from an adult in good health. V usage is TRBV30 and J usage is TRBJ1-2, with 9 bases fitting TRBD1. Sequenced material: peripheral blood, taken on day 0 of AZD1222 vaccination. The CDR3 spells CAWSRDRARGYTF. The CDR3, as DNA: TGTGCCTGGAGCAGGGACAGGGCGAGGGGCTACACCTTC.